This passage covers 10 T cell receptor beta chains from one sample sequenced in a study of blood T cell repertoires in COVID-19. Only in-frame clones appear in the TCRdb table, and some are missing; sequencing was by immunoSEQ multiplex PCR. The data show about 270,000 clones, 85% to 95% seen once. The specimen was PBMCs or T cells enriched from blood (not recorded which). These receptor sequences come from a man aged 40-49 years who had been exposed to COVID-19.

V and J are TRBV6-2 or TRBV6-3 and TRBJ1-2; the D gene is possibly TRBD1 (5 bases). V shed 3 bases and J shed 1 base, with 6 bases lying between them. Germline V gives CDR1 MNHEY, CDR2 SVGEGT. The CDR3 is 13 residues long. The chain's CDR3 is CASSYDSNYGYTF. In DNA form, the CDR3 reads TGTGCCAGCAGTTATGACAGTAACTATGGCTACACCTTC.

The chain carries TRBV30 and TRBJ1-5; 10 bases match TRBD1. V dropped 3 bases and J dropped 1; count of bases not matched to a gene: 9. The CDR3 is 17 amino acids. CDR1 and CDR2 (germline): GTSNPN, SVGIG (reference sequence). The CDR3 DNA reads TGTGCCTGGAGCCCCGGGACAGGGGAGGAGAGCAATCAGCCCCAGCATTTT. It encodes CAWSPGTGEESNQPQHF.

The chain recombines TRBV27 with TRBJ1-3; no firm D call. Germline V gene sequence: CDR1 MNHEY, CDR2 SMNVEV (reference sequence). With 6 bases removed from V and 3 bases from J, the gap between germline ends came to 15 bases. This CDR3 is 15 amino acids long. Written as DNA, the CDR3 is TGTGCCAGCAGGGTTTTCAGGTTCAGTGGAAACACCATATATTTT. Translating gives CASRVFRFSGNTIYF.

The rearrangement links TRBV10-3 to TRBJ2-2, with a possible D match to TRBD2 (7 bases). Trimming took off 3 bases at V and 0 bases at J, with 20 bases between the two ends. Germline V gene data show CDR1 as ENHRY and CDR2 as SYGVKD. The CDR3 consists of 19 residues. The CDR3 DNA follows: TGTGCCATCAGTGACAGGGGACGGGCTAGCGGAACGAACACCGGGGAGCTGTTTTTT. Translation gives CAISDRGRASGTNTGELFF.

The gene calls are TRBV3-1 (or the pseudogene TRBV3-2) and TRBJ1-3; tentative D call: TRBD1 (5 bases). With 4 bases removed from V and 3 bases from J, the gap between germline ends came to 10 bases. The CDR3 extends over 14 amino acids. The germline V gene encodes CDR1 LGHDT and CDR2 YNNKEL (reference sequence). This CDR3 reads CASSRSDSGNTIYF. CDR3 nucleotides: TGTGCCAGCAGCCGCTCAGACAGTGGAAACACCATATATTTT.

The V gene is TRBV5-6, the J gene TRBJ2-7; D gene uncertain. The CDR3 has 11 amino acids. Germline V gene lookup returns CDR1 SGHDT and CDR2 YYEEEE. The V end was cut by 3 bases, the J end by 2 bases, with 3 bases between. The DNA of the CDR3 is TGTGCCAGCAGCTCGGCCTACGAGCAGTACTTC. Translated: CASSSAYEQYF.

V usage is TRBV10-3 and J usage is TRBJ1-3, with 7 positions matching TRBD1. V lost 6 bases, J lost 0 bases, and 8 bases stayed unmatched. CDR3 length: 16 amino acids. The germline CDR1 and CDR2 sequences are ENHRY and SYGVKD. The CDR3 is CAIRRDSSVSGNTIYF. The CDR3 DNA reads TGTGCCATCAGAAGGGACAGCAGCGTCTCTGGAAACACCATATATTTT.

A single count supports this clone. The chain employs TRBV9 and TRBJ2-1; TRBD2 agrees at 8 bases. Looked up from germline, CDR1 is SGDLS and CDR2 is YYNGEE. After removal of 0 bases from V and 9 bases from J, the junction contained 14 bases not matched to a gene. The CDR3 runs 17 residues. The CDR3 reads CASSVAAGGAFFSEQFF. The CDR3 DNA reads TGTGCCAGCAGCGTAGCGGCCGGGGGGGCGTTCTTTTCTGAGCAGTTCTTC.

The chain has TRBV7-8 and TRBJ1-2, with D uncertain. Deletions cut 4 bases from V and 8 bases from J, with 11 bases between. The CDR3 totals 12 residues. Per germline, CDR1 SGHVS and CDR2 FQNEAQ. For the CDR3, the DNA is TGTGCCAGCAGCTCACAAGTTTACGGCTACACCTTC. It yields the protein CASSSQVYGYTF.

The chain links TRBV21-1 to TRBJ2-1; the listed D gene, TRBD2, was not tested against the DNA. TRBV21-1 is an annotated pseudogene. CDR3 size: 16 residues. The CDR3 sequence: CASSPLWPDGVGEQFF. Written as DNA, the CDR3 is TGTGCCAGCAGCCCCCTATGGCCGGATGGAGTCGGTGAGCAGTTCTTC.